A single sample is the source of the 14 T cell receptor beta chains below, sequenced in a study of cytomegalovirus exposure and HLA in healthy donors. A multiplex PCR was run with 60 Vbeta primers and 13 Jbeta primers. Data came from immunoSEQ multiplex PCR; TCRdb stores just in-frame clones and leaves some out. In the table there are roughly 100,000 clones, 75% to 85% of which are singletons. The material sequenced was PBMCs. These receptors came from a man younger than 45 in good health and CMV-seronegative.

V is TRBV10-3 and J is TRBJ1-1; unclear D gene. V was clipped by 6 bases and J by 1 base, with 12 bases between them. This CDR3 has 14 amino acids. The germline V gene has CDR1 ENHRY and CDR2 SYGVKD. The CDR3 loop reads CAIRTQLTNTEAFF. As DNA, the CDR3 is TGTGCCATCAGGACACAGCTGACGAACACTGAAGCTTTCTTT.

This rearrangement joins TRBV6-5 to TRBJ2-2; TRBD1 might be the D (6 bases). This CDR3 contains 15 residues. Trimming stripped 6 bases from V and 0 bases from J, with 11 bases between. Germline V lookup: CDR1 MNHEY, CDR2 SVGAGI. CDR3 sequence: CASRRTESNTGELFF. CDR3 DNA sequence: TGTGCCAGCAGGCGGACAGAATCGAACACCGGGGAGCTGTTTTTT.

J is TRBJ2-5 and V is TRBV6-5, with 7 bases aligning to TRBD1. The CDR3 totals 13 residues. The V and J ends lost 10 bases and 5 bases, in that order; junction bases with no gene match: 10. Looked up from germline, CDR1 is MNHEY and CDR2 is SVGAGI. The CDR3 DNA reads TGTGCCAACCGTGACAGGGATGAGGAGACCCAGTACTTC. Translating it yields CANRDRDEETQYF.

This clone was seen more than once but under ten times. The V call is TRBV7-2, the J call TRBJ1-2, with D possibly being TRBD1 (5 bases). The germline gives CDR1 SGHTA, CDR2 FQGNSA. The CDR3 is made up of 15 amino acids. V was cut by 5 bases and J by 6 bases, with 19 bases left in between. CDR3 nucleotides: TGTGCCAGCAGCATTTGGACCCATGGAGGGGATGGCTACACCTTC. As protein: CASSIWTHGGDGYTF.

This clone is medium-sized (0.01 to 0.1%) by share. The CDR3 protein is CAAREGQTEAFF. The CDR3 nucleotides read TGTGCAGCACGGGAGGGCCAGACTGAAGCTTTCTTT. V is TRBV6-6 and J is TRBJ1-1; D remains unclear. CDR1 and CDR2 (germline): MNHNY, SVGAGI (reference sequence). The CDR3 is made up of 12 amino acids.

The chain uses TRBV27 and TRBJ2-2; TRBD1 aligns across 8 bases. CDR1 is MNHEY and CDR2 is SMNVEV in the germline V gene (reference sequence). V was clipped by 6 bases and J by 4 bases; unmatched bases: 10. The CDR3 spans 16 residues. This chain's CDR3 is CASSTLGQGVTGELFF. The CDR3 DNA sequence: TGTGCCAGCAGCACGTTAGGACAGGGCGTCACCGGGGAGCTGTTTTTT.

The chain couples TRBV4-2 to TRBJ2-1, with D possibly being TRBD2 (6 bases). The germline V gene has CDR1 LGHNA and CDR2 YNFKEQ. This CDR3 has 16 residues. V lost 1 base, J lost 8 bases, and 18 bases lay in between. The CDR3 sequence: CASSQGVITSLDEQFF. The DNA for the CDR3 is TGTGCCAGCAGCCAAGGAGTAATCACTAGCCTGGATGAGCAGTTCTTC.

The rearrangement links TRBV28 to TRBJ1-5; no reliable D call. From germline, CDR1 is MDHEN and CDR2 SYDVKM. V was shortened by 4 bases and J by 7 bases, with 14 bases between the two germline ends. The CDR3 is made up of 14 amino acids. The CDR3 coding sequence is TGTGCCAGCAGTTCCGCCGCCGGGAGGCAGCCCCAGCATTTT. This encodes CASSSAAGRQPQHF.

This clone has more than one count but fewer than ten. The chain has TRBV4-2 and TRBJ2-7, with 7 bases lining up with TRBD1. CDR1 is LGHNA, CDR2 YNFKEQ, per germline. The V segment lost 3 bases and the J segment 2 bases; nucleotides outside the gene matches: 4. The CDR3 is 14 residues long. The CDR3 protein is CASSHDREPYEQYF. CDR3 bases: TGTGCCAGCAGCCACGACAGGGAGCCCTACGAGCAGTACTTC.

The chain links TRBV6-6 to TRBJ1-5; a weak D match, TRBD1 (6 bases). Germline values: CDR1 MNHNY, CDR2 SVGAGI (reference sequence). V was cut by 6 bases and J by 4 bases, with 13 bases left in between. The CDR3 is 14 amino acids. In nucleotides, the CDR3 is TGTGCCAGCAGAGGCGGACAGAATAATCAGCCCCAGCATTTT. This codes for CASRGGQNNQPQHF.

V usage is TRBV5-6 and J usage is TRBJ2-7, with D perhaps matching TRBD2 (5 bases). The ends were cut back, 1 base at V and 4 bases at J, with 18 bases in the middle. The CDR3 sequence is 16 residues long. Germline V gives CDR1 SGHDT, CDR2 YYEEEE. The CDR3 region has the DNA TGTGCCAGCAGCTTGTTGGCTAGCCCGATCGTTTACGAGCAGTACTTC. It translates to CASSLLASPIVYEQYF. Together with reference TRBV5-6 and TRBJ2-7, the CDR3 gives the full variable domain: DAGVTQSPTHLIKTRGQQVTLRCSPKSGHDTVSWYQQALGQGPQFIFQYYEEEERQRGNFPDRFSGHQFPNYSSELNVNALLLGDSALYLCASSLLASPIVYEQYFGPGTRLTVT.

The rearrangement joins TRBV6-5 to TRBJ2-5; perhaps TRBD1 as D (5 bases). CDR3 size: 15 residues. Trimming left V 4 bases short and J 2 bases short, with 14 bases between. Germline V gene sequence: CDR1 MNHEY, CDR2 SVGAGI. The CDR3 is CASSWGRQPQETQYF. Here the CDR3 DNA reads TGTGCCAGCAGTTGGGGAAGACAGCCGCAAGAGACCCAGTACTTC.

V usage is TRBV7-9 and J usage is TRBJ1-5; 9 nucleotides agree with TRBD1. Trimming cost V 1 base and J 4 bases; bases outside gene matches: 5. Per the germline V gene, CDR1 is SEHNR and CDR2 is FQNEAQ (reference sequence). This CDR3 spans 16 amino acids. CDR3 DNA: TGTGCCAGCAGCTTAGATCGAGGACAGGGGAATCAGCCCCAGCATTTT. Translation: CASSLDRGQGNQPQHF. Looking up the rest from reference TRBV7-9 and TRBJ1-5 gives the full variable domain: DTGVSQNPRHKITKRGQNVTFRCDPISEHNRLYWYRQTLGQGPEFLTYFQNEAQLEKSRLLSDRFSAERPKGSFSTLEIQRTEQGDSAMYLCASSLDRGQGNQPQHFGDGTRLSIL.

This chain uses TRBV7-3 with TRBJ1-2; TRBD1 matches at 9 bases. This CDR3 spans 14 amino acids. Per the germline V gene, CDR1 is SGHTA and CDR2 is FQGTGA. Trimming took 5 bases from V and 9 from J; bases not matched to a gene: 10. CDR3 region: CASSLGQGSMRYTF. CDR3 nucleotide sequence: TGTGCCAGCAGCCTAGGACAGGGGTCTATGCGCTACACCTTC.